The rows below give T cell receptor beta chains drawn from one sample of a study of OX40 agonist ivuxolimab in advanced cancers. Sequencing used immunoSEQ multiplex PCR; TCRdb keeps in-frame clones, though not all of them. The sample has some 82,000 clones; about 91% are singletons. Source: CD4+ or CD8+ T cells sorted from blood, taken in a trial of the OX40 agonist ivuxolimab. These receptors were taken from an adult with an advanced solid tumor such as melanoma, head and neck, liver or kidney cancer. Both conserved end residues are part of each CDR3. A D gene is named only where the DNA matches it firmly.

TRBV5-6	TRBJ2-7	.	CASSLGLGRESGEQYF
TRBV2	TRBJ2-7	.	CASVRETSYEQYF
TRBV7-3	TRBJ2-1	TRBD2	CASSASGRGNEQFF
TRBV4-3	TRBJ2-7	.	CASSQEPTYEQYF
TRBV11-3	TRBJ2-2	TRBD1	CASSLGQSTGELFF
TRBV15	TRBJ2-1	TRBD1	CATSRVVQGAGEQFF
TRBV11-3	TRBJ2-7	TRBD1	CASSKTGAAYEQYF
TRBV28	TRBJ2-1	.	CASSLFAAPYNEQFF
TRBV29-1	TRBJ1-1	TRBD1	CSVGDRQNTEAFF
TRBV4-3	TRBJ2-1	.	CASSQASRDPPFF
TRBV27	TRBJ2-3	TRBD2	CASKRTSGGDTQYF
TRBV4-1	TRBJ2-3	TRBD1	CASSLQGASTDTQYF
TRBV6-1	TRBJ2-2	.	CASSEGNTGELFF
TRBV6-5	TRBJ2-1	TRBD2	CASSRLAEVEQFF
TRBV11-2	TRBJ2-1	.	CASSLEMLRSYNEQFF
TRBV19	TRBJ2-1	TRBD2	CASSTGTSGRATRREQFF
TRBV7-9	TRBJ2-5	TRBD1	CASSLGTGYQETQYF
TRBV30	TRBJ1-5	.	CAWARIGNQPQHF
TRBV19	TRBJ2-6	TRBD1	CASSSDRGTGANVLTF
TRBV5-4	TRBJ1-2	.	CASSPGSANYGYTF
TRBV7-2	TRBJ2-7	TRBD1	CASSLRQGPYEQYF
TRBV29-1	TRBJ1-1	.	CSGAGAGTEAFF
TRBV6-4	TRBJ1-4	TRBD1	CASSETDRGEKLFF
TRBV9	TRBJ2-1	TRBD1	CASSPGQYDNEQFF
TRBV7-2	TRBJ2-2	TRBD2	CASSLLAGGGVGELFF
TRBV7-2	TRBJ2-1	.	CASSSYRGDNEQFF
TRBV7-8	TRBJ2-4	.	CASSQRQALAKNIQYF
TRBV19	TRBJ2-7	.	CASSIDSGSTTGEQYF
TRBV2	TRBJ2-2	.	CATRGTLNTGELFF
TRBV6-6	TRBJ2-5	.	CATRGLRQETQYF
TRBV5-1	TRBJ2-1	TRBD2	CASSAGTSGSHEQFF
TRBV18	TRBJ1-1	.	CASSQGVNTEAFF
TRBV19	TRBJ2-4	.	CASRDTLAKNIQYF
TRBV4-1	TRBJ1-5	.	CASSQARGYNQPQHF
TRBV4-1	TRBJ2-1	TRBD2	CASSQFLTSGDYNEQFF
TRBV11-3	TRBJ2-1	TRBD2	CASSSGLAGGYNEQFF
TRBV5-1	TRBJ2-3	.	CASSLSDTQYF
TRBV14	TRBJ1-2	.	CASSQFLTVGDRGYTF
TRBV28	TRBJ1-4	.	CASRPGPVVEKLFF
TRBV5-4	TRBJ2-1	TRBD2	CASSLRGTSGDEQFF
TRBV15	TRBJ2-1	.	CATSRAIGEQFF
TRBV15	TRBJ1-5	.	CATSRDWGNQPQHF
TRBV27	TRBJ2-1	.	CASSLEGQTYNEQFF
TRBV20-1	TRBJ2-1	TRBD2	CSGGRAFEQFF
TRBV2	TRBJ1-4	.	CASRERGEKLFF
TRBV15	TRBJ2-7	TRBD1	CATSRSRDREHEQYF
TRBV19	TRBJ2-5	.	CASRQGVETQYF
TRBV6-5	TRBJ1-2	.	CASSFGAGGYTF
TRBV2	TRBJ2-2	TRBD1	CASGIDRGKAGELFF
TRBV4-1	TRBJ2-2	.	CASSQGLVSGELFF
TRBV19	TRBJ2-5	TRBD2	CASRASSGIQETQYF
TRBV29-1	TRBJ2-5	TRBD2	CSGDGLAGESETQYF
TRBV18	TRBJ2-2	.	CASSSTRDTGELFF
TRBV14	TRBJ2-7	.	CASSQTGRAEQYF
TRBV18	TRBJ2-7	TRBD1	CASSRTTGTGDEQYF